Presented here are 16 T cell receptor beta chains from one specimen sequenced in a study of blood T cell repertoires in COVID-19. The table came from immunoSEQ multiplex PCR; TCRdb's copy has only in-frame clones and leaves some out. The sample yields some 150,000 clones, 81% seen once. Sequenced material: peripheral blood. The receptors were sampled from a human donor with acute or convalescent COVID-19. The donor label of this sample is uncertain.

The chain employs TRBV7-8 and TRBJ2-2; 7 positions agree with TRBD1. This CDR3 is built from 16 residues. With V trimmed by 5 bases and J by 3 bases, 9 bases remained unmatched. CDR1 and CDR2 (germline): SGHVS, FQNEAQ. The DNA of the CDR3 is TGTGCCAGCAGCCCATCCTCAGGGGGATACACCGGGGAGCTGTTTTTT. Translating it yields CASSPSSGGYTGELFF.

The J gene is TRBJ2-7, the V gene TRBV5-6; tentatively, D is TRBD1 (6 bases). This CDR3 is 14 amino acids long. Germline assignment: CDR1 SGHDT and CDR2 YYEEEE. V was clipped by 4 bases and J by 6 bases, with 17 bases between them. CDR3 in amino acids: CASSHPKHRVEQYV. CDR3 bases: TGTGCCAGCAGCCACCCAAAACACAGGGTCGAGCAGTACGTC.

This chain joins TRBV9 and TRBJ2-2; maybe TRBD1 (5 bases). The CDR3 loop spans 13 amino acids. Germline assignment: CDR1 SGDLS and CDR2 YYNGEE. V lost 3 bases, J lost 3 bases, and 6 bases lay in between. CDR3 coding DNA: TGTGCCAGCAGCGGCAGGGACACCGGGGAGCTGTTTTTT. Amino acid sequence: CASSGRDTGELFF.

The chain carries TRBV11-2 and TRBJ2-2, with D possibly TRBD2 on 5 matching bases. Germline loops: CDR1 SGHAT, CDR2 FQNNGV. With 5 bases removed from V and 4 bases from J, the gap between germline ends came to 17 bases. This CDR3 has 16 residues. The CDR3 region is CASSHRGRAATGELFF. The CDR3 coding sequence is TGTGCCAGCAGCCATCGGGGAAGGGCTGCCACCGGGGAGCTGTTTTTT.

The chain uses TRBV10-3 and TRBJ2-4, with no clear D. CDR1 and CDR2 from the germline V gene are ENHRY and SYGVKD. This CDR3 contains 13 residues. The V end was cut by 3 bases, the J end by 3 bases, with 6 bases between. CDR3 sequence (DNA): TGTGCCATCAGTGATTACGGCAAAAACATTCAGTACTTC. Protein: CAISDYGKNIQYF.

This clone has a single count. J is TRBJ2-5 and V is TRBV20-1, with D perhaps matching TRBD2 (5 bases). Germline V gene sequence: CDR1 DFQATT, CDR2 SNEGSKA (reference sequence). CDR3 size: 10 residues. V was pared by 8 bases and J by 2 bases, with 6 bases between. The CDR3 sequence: CSSGQETQYF. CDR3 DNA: TGCAGTTCGGGGCAAGAGACCCAGTACTTC.

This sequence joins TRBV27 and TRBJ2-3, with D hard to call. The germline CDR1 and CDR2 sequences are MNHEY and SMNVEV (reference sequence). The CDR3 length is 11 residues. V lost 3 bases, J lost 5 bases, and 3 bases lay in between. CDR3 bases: TGTGCCAGCAGTTTCGGAGATACGCAGTATTTT. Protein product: CASSFGDTQYF.

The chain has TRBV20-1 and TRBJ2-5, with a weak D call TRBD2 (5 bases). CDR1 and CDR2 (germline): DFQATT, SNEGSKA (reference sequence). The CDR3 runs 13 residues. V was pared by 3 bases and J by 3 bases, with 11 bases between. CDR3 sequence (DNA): TGCAGTGCTAGTAAGATGACTAAAGAGACCCAGTACTTC. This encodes CSASKMTKETQYF.

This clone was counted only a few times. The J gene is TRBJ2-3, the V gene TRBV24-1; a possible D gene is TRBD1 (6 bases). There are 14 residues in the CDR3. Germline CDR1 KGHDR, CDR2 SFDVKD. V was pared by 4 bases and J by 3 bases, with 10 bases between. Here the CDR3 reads CATSEYRDTDTQYF. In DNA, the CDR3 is TGTGCCACCAGTGAGTACAGGGATACAGATACGCAGTATTTT.

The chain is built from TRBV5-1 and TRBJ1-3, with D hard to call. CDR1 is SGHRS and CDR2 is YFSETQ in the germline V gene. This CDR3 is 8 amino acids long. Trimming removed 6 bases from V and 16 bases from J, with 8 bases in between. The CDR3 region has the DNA TGCGCCAGCACTATACGGTATTTT. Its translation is CASTIRYF.

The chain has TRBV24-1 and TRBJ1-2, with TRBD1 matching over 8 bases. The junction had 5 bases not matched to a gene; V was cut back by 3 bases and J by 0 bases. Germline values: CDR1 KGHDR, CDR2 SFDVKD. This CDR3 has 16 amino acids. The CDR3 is CATSDTRQGSNYGYTF. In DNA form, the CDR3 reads TGTGCCACCAGTGATACTCGACAGGGGTCTAACTATGGCTACACCTTC.

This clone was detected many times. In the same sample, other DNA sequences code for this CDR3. The CDR3 DNA reads as TGCGCCAGCAGCTTGGGACAGGGGGCTGGCAATGAGCAGTTCTTC. Amino acids: CASSLGQGAGNEQFF. The chain employs TRBV5-1 and TRBJ2-1; 10 bases are a match to TRBD1. The CDR3 runs 15 residues. V lost 0 bases to trimming and J lost 6 bases; unmatched junction nucleotides: 3. The germline V gene encodes CDR1 SGHRS and CDR2 YFSETQ.

The CDR3 loop is CASSIVQGNQPQHF. CDR3 DNA sequence: TGTGCCAGTAGTATCGTGCAGGGCAATCAGCCCCAGCATTTT. The rearrangement joins TRBV19 to TRBJ1-5; D gene uncertain. The CDR3 spans 14 residues. CDR1 is LNHDA, CDR2 SQIVND, per germline (reference sequence). V lost 3 bases and J lost 2, with 8 bases in between.

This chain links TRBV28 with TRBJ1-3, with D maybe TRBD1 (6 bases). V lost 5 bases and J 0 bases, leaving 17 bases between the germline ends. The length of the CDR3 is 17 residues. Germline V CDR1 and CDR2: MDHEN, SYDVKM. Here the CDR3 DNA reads TGTGCCAGCAGTCCCAACAGGGTGGGAAACTCTGGAAACACCATATATTTT. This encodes CASSPNRVGNSGNTIYF.

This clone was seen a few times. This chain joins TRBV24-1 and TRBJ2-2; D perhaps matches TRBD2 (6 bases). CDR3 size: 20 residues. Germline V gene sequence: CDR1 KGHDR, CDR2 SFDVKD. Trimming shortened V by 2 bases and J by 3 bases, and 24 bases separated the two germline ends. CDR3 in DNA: TGTGCCACCAGTGATTCAGGAGGGGTTAGGCAGGGAAAGGACACCGGGGAGCTGTTTTTT. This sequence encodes CATSDSGGVRQGKDTGELFF.

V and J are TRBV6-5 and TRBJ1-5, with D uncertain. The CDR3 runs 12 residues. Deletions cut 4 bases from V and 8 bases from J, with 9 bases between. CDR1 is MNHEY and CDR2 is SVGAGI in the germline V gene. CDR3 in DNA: TGTGCCAGCAGTTCCATCGGGGAGCCCCAGCATTTT. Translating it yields CASSSIGEPQHF.